The rows below give T cell receptor beta chains drawn from one sample of a study of T cell responses to AZD1222 COVID-19 vaccine. Produced via immunoSEQ multiplex PCR; TCRdb's table is partial and in-frame only. The table lists around 90,000 clones, roughly 89% of them singletons. Sequences were derived from peripheral blood, sampled on day 0 of MenACWY control vaccination. The source of these receptors is an adult in good health. Each CDR3 is given with its conserved first and last residue. D genes are given only for firm matches. Clone size is not always given. Where it is, it says once, few, many or a class for expanded clones.

d_gene | abundance | j_gene | v_gene | CDR3nt | CDR3aa
- | - | TRBJ2-7 | TRBV4-2 | TGTGCCAGCAGCCAAGCTGGCGGGAACAACTACGAGCAGTACTTC | CASSQAGGNNYEQYF
- | - | TRBJ1-2 | TRBV6-5 | TGTGCGACCCTGTTGGGGCTCTCTGGCTACACCTTC | CATLLGLSGYTF
TRBD1 | - | TRBJ1-1 | TRBV12-3/TRBV12-4 | TGTGCCAGCAGCGACAGGGTCAACACTGAAGCTTTCTTT | CASSDRVNTEAFF
TRBD2 | - | TRBJ2-3 | TRBV7-2 | TGTGCCAGCAGCCTCCGGAGACTAGCGGGGGCAGGAGATACGCAGTATTTT | CASSLRRLAGAGDTQYF
- | - | TRBJ2-1 | TRBV9 | TGTGCCAGCAGCGAGAATAGACAGGCCCATGAGCAGTTCTTC | CASSENRQAHEQFF
- | - | TRBJ1-2 | TRBV28 | TGTGCCAGCGGTAGGGGGGGAGATGGCTACACCTTC | CASGRGGDGYTF
TRBD1 | - | TRBJ1-2 | TRBV5-6 | TGTGCCAGCAGCGCCAGGACAGGCCCTCAGGGCTACACCTTC | CASSARTGPQGYTF
- | - | TRBJ1-3 | TRBV3-1/TRBV3-2 | TGTGCCAGCAGCTCCCGTGGGGGTCGTGGAAACACCATATATTTT | CASSSRGGRGNTIYF
TRBD1 | - | TRBJ1-6 | TRBV28 | TGTGCCAGCTCGGGACAGGGGAATTCACCCCTCCACTTT | CASSGQGNSPLHF
TRBD1 | - | TRBJ1-3 | TRBV18 | TGTGCCAGCTCGCCTGCAGGGACAGGGTCTGGAAACACCATATATTTT | CASSPAGTGSGNTIYF
- | - | TRBJ1-2 | TRBV27 | TGTGCCAGCGGCGTGCCCGCGTATGGCTACACCTTC | CASGVPAYGYTF
TRBD1 | - | TRBJ2-7 | TRBV6-5 | TGTGCCAGCAGTTCCGGACAGGGGGGACGGGAGCAGTACTTC | CASSSGQGGREQYF
- | - | TRBJ2-5 | TRBV6-2/TRBV6-3 | TGTGCCAGCAGCGACAGGGGACTAGCTCAAGAGACCCAGTACTTC | CASSDRGLAQETQYF
- | few | TRBJ1-1 | TRBV3-1/TRBV3-2 | TGTGCCAGCAGCACCTACATAAACACTGAAGCTTTCTTT | CASSTYINTEAFF
TRBD1 | once | TRBJ2-5 | TRBV5-1 | TGCGCCAGCAGCGTCGGGACAGGGTCAGGTTCGGTTGAGACCCAGTACTTC | CASSVGTGSGSVETQYF
TRBD1 | - | TRBJ1-1 | TRBV11-3 | TGTGCCAGCAGCTTCGGGACAGGGGGCATCAACACTGAAGCTTTCTTT | CASSFGTGGINTEAFF
- | once | TRBJ1-1 | TRBV28 | TGTGCCAGCAGCTCCCCTCCCTATGGCACTGAAGCTTTCTTT | CASSSPPYGTEAFF
TRBD1 | - | TRBJ2-7 | TRBV7-2 | TGTGCCAGCAGCGCCCGACCGGGACAGTCCTACGAGCAGTACTTC | CASSARPGQSYEQYF
TRBD1 | - | TRBJ2-5 | TRBV5-1 | TGCGCCAGCAGCAACCGGGACAGGGGGCGAGAGACCCAGTACTTC | CASSNRDRGRETQYF
- | - | TRBJ1-2 | TRBV7-9 | TGTGCCAGCAGCCCTGGGAGCTATGGCTACACCTTC | CASSPGSYGYTF
- | - | TRBJ2-1 | TRBV29-1 | TGCAGCGAAGCGTTGAACGAGGGCAATGAGCAGTTCTTC | CSEALNEGNEQFF
TRBD2 | - | TRBJ2-1 | TRBV5-4 | TGTGCCAGCAGCCCCTTGACTAGCGGCAACAATGAGCAGTTCTTC | CASSPLTSGNNEQFF
- | - | TRBJ1-2 | TRBV19 | TGTGCCAGTACCCGACAGGCTGACTATTTCGGCTACACCTTC | CASTRQADYFGYTF
- | - | TRBJ1-3 | TRBV6-2/TRBV6-3 | TGTGCCAGCAGTTACGGGGACCCTATCTCTGGAAACACCATATATTTT | CASSYGDPISGNTIYF
- | - | TRBJ1-2 | TRBV5-1 | TGCGCCAGCAGCTGGGAGGTGGGAGGGCCCGGCTACACCTTC | CASSWEVGGPGYTF
TRBD1 | once | TRBJ1-5 | TRBV18 | TGTGCCAGCTCACCAGCGGGGACAGGCGATCAGCCCCAGCATTTT | CASSPAGTGDQPQHF
- | - | TRBJ2-7 | TRBV2 | TGTGCCAGCAGTCTAAGGGCCAAGTACTTC | CASSLRAKYF
- | once | TRBJ1-1 | TRBV27 | TGTGCCAGCAGTTCCCCGGGACAAATAAACACTGAAGCTTTCTTT | CASSSPGQINTEAFF
- | - | TRBJ1-6 | TRBV28 | TGTGCCAGCGGCGGAGGGAATTCACCCCTCCACTTT | CASGGGNSPLHF
- | - | TRBJ2-3 | TRBV2 | TGTGCCAGCAAACGAAATCTGGGAGATACGCAGTATTTT | CASKRNLGDTQYF
- | - | TRBJ1-6 | TRBV4-2 | TGTGCCAGCAGCCATGATTCGGGGGGTTTGTCACCCCTCCACTTT | CASSHDSGGLSPLHF
TRBD2 | - | TRBJ2-7 | TRBV5-6 | TGTGCCAGCAGTTTCACTAGCGGCTACGAGCAGTACTTC | CASSFTSGYEQYF
- | - | TRBJ2-3 | TRBV6-2/TRBV6-3 | TGTGCCAGCAGTTACTCAGGTCCTAGCACAGATACGCAGTATTTT | CASSYSGPSTDTQYF
- | - | TRBJ1-2 | TRBV12-3/TRBV12-4 | TGTGCCACCGATACGGGGGGGAACTATGGCTACACCTTC | CATDTGGNYGYTF
TRBD1 | - | TRBJ1-4 | TRBV28 | TGTGCCAGCAACAGGGGGGGAAATGAAAAACTGTTTTTT | CASNRGGNEKLFF
- | - | TRBJ2-5 | TRBV11-2 | TGTGCCAGCAGGCCCGGACAGTACCAAGAGACCCAGTACTTC | CASRPGQYQETQYF
TRBD2 | - | TRBJ2-2 | TRBV25-1 | TGTGCCAGCAGTGAATGGGAGGGTGGGTCGTTTGCCGGGGAGCTGTTTTTT | CASSEWEGGSFAGELFF
- | - | TRBJ2-1 | TRBV7-2 | TGTGCCAGCAGCTTAAAGTTGTCCAGGGGCAATGAGCAGTTCTTC | CASSLKLSRGNEQFF
- | - | TRBJ2-1 | TRBV5-1 | TGCGCCAGCAGGGCGGAAAACAATGAGCAGTTCTTC | CASRAENNEQFF
TRBD1 | - | TRBJ2-7 | TRBV18 | TGTGCCAGCTCACCACCGGGGACAGACTACGAGCAGTACTTC | CASSPPGTDYEQYF
- | - | TRBJ2-1 | TRBV18 | TGTGCCAGCTCAGCGACCCTGGACTCCTACAATGAGCAGTTCTTC | CASSATLDSYNEQFF
- | - | TRBJ1-4 | TRBV1 | TGCACCAGCAGCCAAGATGGGGGGAAGGGAAAACTGTTTTTT | CTSSQDGGKGKLFF
- | - | TRBJ2-5 | TRBV15 | TGTGCCACCAGCAATTCCAGGGGACCGCAAGAGACCCAGTACTTC | CATSNSRGPQETQYF
TRBD2 | - | TRBJ2-1 | TRBV9 | TGTGCCAGCAGCGCCTCCGGGACTAGCGGGAGGGCCGGAGTTGAGCAGTTCTTC | CASSASGTSGRAGVEQFF
- | - | TRBJ2-3 | TRBV7-9 | TGTGCCAGCAGCTTAGGGGGCTCAGATACGCAGTATTTT | CASSLGGSDTQYF
- | - | TRBJ2-7 | TRBV28 | TGTGCCGGCGACGGGGGCCAATCTTCCTACGAGCAGTACTTC | CAGDGGQSSYEQYF
- | few | TRBJ2-3 | TRBV24-1 | TGTGCCACCAGTGATTACGAGGGATCCACAGATACGCAGTATTTT | CATSDYEGSTDTQYF
TRBD2 | - | TRBJ2-1 | TRBV6-5 | TGTGCCAGCACAGAAACTAGCGGCTCCTACAATGAGCAGTTCTTC | CASTETSGSYNEQFF
- | - | TRBJ1-2 | TRBV29-1 | TGCAGCGTTGTGGAGCCCTATGGCTACACCTTC | CSVVEPYGYTF
- | - | TRBJ2-5 | TRBV16 | TGTGCCAGCAGCCAACCAAGAGCGGGGGACAGCAACATAAAAAAGACCCAGTACTTC | CASSQPRAGDSNIKKTQYF
TRBD2 | once | TRBJ2-5 | TRBV27 | TGTGCCAGCAGTTTACTAGCGGGAGCAGAGACCCAGTACTTC | CASSLLAGAETQYF
TRBD1 | - | TRBJ2-1 | TRBV7-2 | TGTGCCAGCAGCTTAGCCGCCGGGACAGGGGAATATGAGCAGTTCTTC | CASSLAAGTGEYEQFF
- | - | TRBJ2-3 | TRBV6-2/TRBV6-3 | TGTGCCAGCAGTTCTCAACGCCCTGGCTCAGATACGCAGTATTTT | CASSSQRPGSDTQYF
- | - | TRBJ1-4 | TRBV12-3/TRBV12-4 | TGTGCCAGCAGTTTAACCAGTAATGAAAAACTGTTTTTT | CASSLTSNEKLFF
- | - | TRBJ1-4 | TRBV20-1 | TGCAGTGCTAGAGTGACCGAAAAACTGTTTTTT | CSARVTEKLFF